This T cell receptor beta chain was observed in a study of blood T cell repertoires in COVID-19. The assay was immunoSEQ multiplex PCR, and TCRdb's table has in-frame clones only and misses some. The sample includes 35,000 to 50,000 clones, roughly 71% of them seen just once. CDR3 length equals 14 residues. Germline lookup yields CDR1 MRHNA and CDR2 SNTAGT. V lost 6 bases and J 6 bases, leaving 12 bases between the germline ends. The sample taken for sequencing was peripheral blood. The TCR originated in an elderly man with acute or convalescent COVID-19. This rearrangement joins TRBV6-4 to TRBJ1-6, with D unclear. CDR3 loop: CASSPTGGNSPLHF. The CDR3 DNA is TGTGCCAGCAGCCCGACGGGAGGTAATTCACCCCTCCACTTT.